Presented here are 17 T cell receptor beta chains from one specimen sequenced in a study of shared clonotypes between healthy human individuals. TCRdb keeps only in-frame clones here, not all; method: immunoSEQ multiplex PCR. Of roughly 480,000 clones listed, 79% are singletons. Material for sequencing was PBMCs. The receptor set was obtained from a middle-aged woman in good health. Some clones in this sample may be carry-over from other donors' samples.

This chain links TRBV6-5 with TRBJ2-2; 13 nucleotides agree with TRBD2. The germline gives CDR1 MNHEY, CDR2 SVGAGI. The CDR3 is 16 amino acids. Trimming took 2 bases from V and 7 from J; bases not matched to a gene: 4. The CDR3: CASSYTSGRALGELFF. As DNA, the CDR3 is TGTGCCAGCAGTTACACTAGCGGGAGGGCCCTCGGGGAGCTGTTTTTT.

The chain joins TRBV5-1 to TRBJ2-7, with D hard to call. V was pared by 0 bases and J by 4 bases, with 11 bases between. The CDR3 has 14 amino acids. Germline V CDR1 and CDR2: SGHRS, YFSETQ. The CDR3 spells CASSLEAGVYEQYF. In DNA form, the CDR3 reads TGCGCCAGCAGCTTGGAGGCAGGTGTTTACGAGCAGTACTTC.

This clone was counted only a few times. The CDR3 bases are TGCGCCAGCAGCCGGGACAGGGGCGCCGGGGAGCTGTTTTTT. Translating it yields CASSRDRGAGELFF. The V call is TRBV4-1, the J call TRBJ2-2; TRBD1 matches at 10 bases. The CDR3 totals 14 residues. Germline lookup yields CDR1 MGHRA and CDR2 YSYEKL. V lost 4 bases to trimming and J lost 6 bases; unmatched junction nucleotides: 2.

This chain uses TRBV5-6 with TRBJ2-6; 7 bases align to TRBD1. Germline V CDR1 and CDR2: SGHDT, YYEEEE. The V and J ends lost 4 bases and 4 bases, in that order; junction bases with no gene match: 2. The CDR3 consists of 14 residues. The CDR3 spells CASSQGGGANVLTF. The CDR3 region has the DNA TGTGCCAGCAGCCAAGGGGGCGGGGCCAACGTCCTGACTTTC.

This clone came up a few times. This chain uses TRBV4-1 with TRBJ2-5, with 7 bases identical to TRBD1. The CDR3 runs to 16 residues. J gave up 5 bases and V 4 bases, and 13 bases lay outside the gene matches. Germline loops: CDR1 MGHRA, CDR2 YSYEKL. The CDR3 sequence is CASSPGPRTGGETQYF. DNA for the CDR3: TGCGCCAGCAGCCCTGGCCCGAGGACAGGAGGCGAGACCCAGTACTTC.

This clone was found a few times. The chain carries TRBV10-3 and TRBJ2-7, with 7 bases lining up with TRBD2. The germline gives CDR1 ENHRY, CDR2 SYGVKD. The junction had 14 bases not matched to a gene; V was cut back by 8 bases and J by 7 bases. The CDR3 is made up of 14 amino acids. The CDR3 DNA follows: TGTGCCATCTCTAGGGAGGGACCTTTCGTGGAGCAGTACTTC. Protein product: CAISREGPFVEQYF.

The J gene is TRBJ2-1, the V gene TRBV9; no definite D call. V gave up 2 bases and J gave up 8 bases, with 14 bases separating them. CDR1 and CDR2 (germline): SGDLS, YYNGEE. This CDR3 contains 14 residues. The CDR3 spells CASSVGSFGDEQFF. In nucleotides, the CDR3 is TGTGCCAGCAGCGTGGGTAGCTTTGGGGATGAGCAGTTCTTC.

The CDR3 bases are TGCGCCAGCAGCCCGGACAGGAGTTGGTTCTTC. Translation gives CASSPDRSWFF. The J gene is TRBJ2-1, the V gene TRBV5-1; TRBD1 matches 7 bases. V dropped 4 bases and J dropped 15; count of bases not matched to a gene: 7. Looked up from germline, CDR1 is SGHRS and CDR2 is YFSETQ. CDR3 length: 11 amino acids.

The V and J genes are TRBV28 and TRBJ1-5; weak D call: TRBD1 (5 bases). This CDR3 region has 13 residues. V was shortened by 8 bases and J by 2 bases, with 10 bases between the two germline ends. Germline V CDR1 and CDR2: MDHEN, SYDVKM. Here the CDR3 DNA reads TGTGCCAGCTGGGGCAGGGGCAATCAGCCCCAGCATTTT. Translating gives CASWGRGNQPQHF.

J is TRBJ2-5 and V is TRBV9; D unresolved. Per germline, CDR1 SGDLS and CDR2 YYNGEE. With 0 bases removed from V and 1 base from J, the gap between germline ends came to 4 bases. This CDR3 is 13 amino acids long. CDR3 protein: CASSVASQETQYF. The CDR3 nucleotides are TGTGCCAGCAGCGTAGCCTCCCAAGAGACCCAGTACTTC.

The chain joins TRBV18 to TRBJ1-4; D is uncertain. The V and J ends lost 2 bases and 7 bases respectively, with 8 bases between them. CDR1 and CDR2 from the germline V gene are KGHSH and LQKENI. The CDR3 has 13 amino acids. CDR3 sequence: CASSPGKGEKLFF. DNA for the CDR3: TGTGCCAGCTCACCAGGGAAGGGTGAAAAACTGTTTTTT.

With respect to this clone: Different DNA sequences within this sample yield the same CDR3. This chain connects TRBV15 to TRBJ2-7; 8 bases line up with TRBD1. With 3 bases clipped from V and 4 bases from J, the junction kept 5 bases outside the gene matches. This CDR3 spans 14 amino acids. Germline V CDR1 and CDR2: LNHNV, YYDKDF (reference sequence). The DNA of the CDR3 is TGTGCCACCAGCAGGGACAGGGCATCGTACGAGCAGTACTTC. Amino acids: CATSRDRASYEQYF.

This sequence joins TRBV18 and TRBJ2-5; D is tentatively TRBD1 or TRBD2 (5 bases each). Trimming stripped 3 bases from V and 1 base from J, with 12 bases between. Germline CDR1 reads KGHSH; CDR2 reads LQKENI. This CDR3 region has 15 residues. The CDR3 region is CASSPPGTAQETQYF. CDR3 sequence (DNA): TGTGCCAGCTCACCTCCCGGGACGGCCCAAGAGACCCAGTACTTC. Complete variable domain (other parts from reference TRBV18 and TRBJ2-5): NAGVMQNPRHLVRRRGQEARLRCSPMKGHSHVYWYRQLPEEGLKFMVYLQKENIIDESGMPKERFSAEFPKEGPSILRIQQVVRGDSAAYFCASSPPGTAQETQYFGPGTRLLVL.

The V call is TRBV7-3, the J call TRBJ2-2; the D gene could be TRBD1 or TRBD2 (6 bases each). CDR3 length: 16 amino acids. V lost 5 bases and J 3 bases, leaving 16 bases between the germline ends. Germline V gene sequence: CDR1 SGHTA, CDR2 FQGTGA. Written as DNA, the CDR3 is TGTGCCAGCAGCCCGACGAGGGGGGAGTACACCGGGGAGCTGTTTTTT. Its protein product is CASSPTRGEYTGELFF.

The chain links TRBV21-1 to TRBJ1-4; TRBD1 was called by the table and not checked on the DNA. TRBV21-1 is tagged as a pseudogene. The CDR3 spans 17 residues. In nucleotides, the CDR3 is TGTGCCAGCAGACGAACGAAAAACAGGGGGCTGGGTGAAAAACTGTTTTTT. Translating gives CASRRTKNRGLGEKLFF.

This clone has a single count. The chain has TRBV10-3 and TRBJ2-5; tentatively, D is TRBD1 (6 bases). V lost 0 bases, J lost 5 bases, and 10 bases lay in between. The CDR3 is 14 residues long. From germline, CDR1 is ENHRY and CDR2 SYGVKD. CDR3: CAISESGGGETQYF. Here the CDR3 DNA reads TGTGCCATCAGTGAGTCTGGGGGCGGGGAGACCCAGTACTTC.

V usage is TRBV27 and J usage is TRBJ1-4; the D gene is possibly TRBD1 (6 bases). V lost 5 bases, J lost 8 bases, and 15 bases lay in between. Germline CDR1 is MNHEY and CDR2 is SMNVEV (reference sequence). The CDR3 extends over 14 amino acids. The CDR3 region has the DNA TGTGCCAGCAGTCCCAGGGGAAGAGCAGAAAAACTGTTTTTT. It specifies CASSPRGRAEKLFF. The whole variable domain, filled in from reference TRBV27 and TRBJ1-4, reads EAQVTQNPRYLITVTGKKLTVTCSQNMNHEYMSWYRQDPGLGLRQIYYSMNVEVTDKGDVPEGYKVSRKEKRNFPLILESPSPNQTSLYFCASSPRGRAEKLFFGSGTQLSVL.